The rows below give T cell receptor beta chains drawn from one sample of a study of graft-versus-host responses after intestinal transplantation. Their target antigens are unknown. Assay used: immunoSEQ multiplex PCR; TCRdb lists only in-frame clones, some missing. The top ten clones hold less than 0.5% of a sample with over 85,000 clones, 85% to 95% of them seen once. Sample: unstimulated CD8+ T cells sorted from spleen or lymph node cells, taken before intestinal transplant. These receptors were obtained from a human donor who received an intestinal transplant. Both conserved end residues are part of each CDR3.

j_gene: TRBJ1-2; v_gene: TRBV9; CDR3aa: CASSPSGTGGAGGYTF
j_gene: TRBJ2-1; v_gene: TRBV20-1; CDR3aa: CSAAGDNEQFF
j_gene: TRBJ1-6; v_gene: TRBV7-2; CDR3aa: CASSLDTGSPLHF
j_gene: TRBJ2-7; v_gene: TRBV28; CDR3aa: CASSVSIIAGQYF
j_gene: TRBJ2-7; v_gene: TRBV7-2; CDR3aa: CASSQGQDRYEQYF
j_gene: TRBJ2-7; v_gene: TRBV13; CDR3aa: CASSTTDNYEQYF
j_gene: TRBJ1-1; v_gene: TRBV6-6; CDR3aa: CASWSPGGMNTEAFF
j_gene: TRBJ1-4; v_gene: TRBV13; CDR3aa: CASSSRQHTHEKLFF
j_gene: TRBJ1-1; v_gene: TRBV4-1; CDR3aa: CASSQRTETMNTEAFF
j_gene: TRBJ1-1; v_gene: TRBV28; CDR3aa: CASSLPQDRVVFTEAFF
j_gene: TRBJ2-1; v_gene: TRBV4-2; CDR3aa: CASSQLLAGGGEQFF
j_gene: TRBJ2-7; v_gene: TRBV10-3; CDR3aa: CATQTSGGPLYEQYF
j_gene: TRBJ2-7; v_gene: TRBV15; CDR3aa: CATSIEFSYEQYF
j_gene: TRBJ1-6; v_gene: TRBV28; CDR3aa: CASSFIQANSPLHF
j_gene: TRBJ2-5; v_gene: TRBV4-1; CDR3aa: CASSRTPDGVGGTQYF
j_gene: TRBJ1-3; v_gene: TRBV5-6; CDR3aa: CASSFAGTGTSGNTIYF
j_gene: TRBJ1-4; v_gene: TRBV9; CDR3aa: CASSPGLLNEKLFF
j_gene: TRBJ1-1; v_gene: TRBV19; CDR3aa: CARSIGQGTLTEAFF
j_gene: TRBJ1-3; v_gene: TRBV2; CDR3aa: CASSVGRGLRNTIYF
j_gene: TRBJ2-1; v_gene: TRBV28; CDR3aa: CAINGVNEQFF
j_gene: TRBJ2-1; v_gene: TRBV28; CDR3aa: CASSSLAGAYNEQFF
j_gene: TRBJ2-1; v_gene: TRBV6-5; CDR3aa: CASSLDGSSYNEQFF
j_gene: TRBJ1-6; v_gene: TRBV4-3; CDR3aa: CASSPGTGGHNSPLHF
j_gene: TRBJ2-3; v_gene: TRBV27; CDR3aa: CASSLTGYYTDTQYF
j_gene: TRBJ2-7; v_gene: TRBV19; CDR3aa: CASSIDSSSYEQYF
j_gene: TRBJ2-7; v_gene: TRBV5-1; CDR3aa: CASSPAMRPEQYF
j_gene: TRBJ2-7; v_gene: TRBV2; CDR3aa: CASSPSSGRAPFSYEQYF
j_gene: TRBJ2-1; v_gene: TRBV27; CDR3aa: CASSEESGSYNEQFF
j_gene: .; v_gene: TRBV19; CDR3aa: CASSMGPSYEQYF
j_gene: TRBJ1-3; v_gene: TRBV7-8; CDR3aa: CASSIGTAGNTIYF
j_gene: TRBJ2-5; v_gene: TRBV28; CDR3aa: CASSLASGGETQYF
j_gene: TRBJ1-3; v_gene: TRBV4-3; CDR3aa: CASSQDTLGTGPPYGNTIYF
j_gene: TRBJ2-7; v_gene: TRBV5-5; CDR3aa: CASSRSGGDYEQYF
j_gene: TRBJ1-2; v_gene: TRBV7-9; CDR3aa: CASRLGQGASYGYTF
j_gene: TRBJ2-3; v_gene: TRBV9; CDR3aa: CASSGTRAGTDTQYF
j_gene: TRBJ2-1; v_gene: TRBV7-9; CDR3aa: CASSSPRGGGRNEQFF
j_gene: TRBJ1-1; v_gene: TRBV2; CDR3aa: CASDEGVRTEAFF
j_gene: TRBJ2-1; v_gene: TRBV11-2; CDR3aa: CASSPTSGRNSYNEQFF
j_gene: TRBJ2-7; v_gene: TRBV7-2; CDR3aa: CASSPWGTASYEQYF
j_gene: TRBJ2-1; v_gene: TRBV18; CDR3aa: CASSPMGSSYNEQFF
j_gene: TRBJ2-1; v_gene: TRBV29-1; CDR3aa: CSVGLAGKYNEQFF
j_gene: TRBJ1-1; v_gene: TRBV5-4; CDR3aa: CASSLPPDTEAFF
j_gene: TRBJ1-4; v_gene: TRBV7-8; CDR3aa: CASSIDSTTNEKLFF
j_gene: TRBJ1-1; v_gene: TRBV7-8; CDR3aa: CASSPWGGGEAFF
j_gene: TRBJ1-2; v_gene: TRBV5-4; CDR3aa: CASSFVGQGTNYGYTF
j_gene: TRBJ1-2; v_gene: TRBV30; CDR3aa: CAWSPLYGYTF
j_gene: TRBJ2-7; v_gene: TRBV5-1; CDR3aa: CASSLGLLSYEQYF
j_gene: TRBJ2-7; v_gene: TRBV14; CDR3aa: CASSHTDRGLEQYF
j_gene: TRBJ2-7; v_gene: TRBV7-6; CDR3aa: CASSLGAGQDYEQYF
j_gene: TRBJ2-2; v_gene: TRBV13; CDR3aa: CASSLRGGRGTGELFF
j_gene: TRBJ2-2; v_gene: TRBV7-2; CDR3aa: CASISRDYSGGTTGELFF
j_gene: TRBJ2-4; v_gene: TRBV7-2; CDR3aa: CASSLVSGSNIQYF
j_gene: TRBJ1-1; v_gene: TRBV16; CDR3aa: CASSQEGQGGTEAFF
j_gene: TRBJ1-2; v_gene: TRBV5-4; CDR3aa: CASSPTGLSYGYTF
j_gene: TRBJ2-1; v_gene: TRBV7-9; CDR3aa: CAGGVRGYNEQFF